This entry lists 32 T cell receptor beta chains sequenced from one sample in a study of T cells after yellow fever vaccination. TCRdb processed the 5' RACE reads anew with MiXCR; each CDR3 protein has one entry. The table records 300,000 to 400,000 distinct CDR3 sequences, under 5% of them present only once. The input for sequencing was PBMCs, taken 5 days after the yellow fever booster vaccination. The source is a man aged 18 to 29 who received the YFV17D yellow fever vaccine.

This chain joins TRBV20-1 and TRBJ1-5; 7 bases map to TRBD1. The CDR3 spans 15 residues. J was trimmed by 6 bases and V by 0 bases; bases with no gene match: 8. CDR1 is DFQATT, CDR2 SNEGSKA, per germline (reference sequence). In DNA, the CDR3 is TGCAGTGCTAGAGATGAGGCAGGGGGAGGTCAGCCCCAGCATTTT. It encodes CSARDEAGGGQPQHF.

This clonotype was found a few times. The V gene is TRBV18, the J gene TRBJ1-1; D gene unclear. CDR3 length equals 13 residues. Trimming took 2 bases from V and 0 from J, leaving 4 bases between them. From germline, CDR1 is KGHSH and CDR2 LQKENI. CDR3 DNA sequence: TGTGCCAGCTCACCAAGCCTGAACACTGAAGCTTTCTTT. This encodes CASSPSLNTEAFF. The whole variable domain, filled in from reference TRBV18 and TRBJ1-1, reads NAGVMQNPRHLVRRRGQEARLRCSPMKGHSHVYWYRQLPEEGLKFMVYLQKENIIDESGMPKERFSAEFPKEGPSILRIQQVVRGDSAAYFCASSPSLNTEAFFGQGTRLTVV.

This chain uses TRBV6-6 with TRBJ1-6; possible D gene TRBD1, 5 bases. The CDR3 length is 15 residues. The germline CDR1 and CDR2 sequences are MNHNY and SVGAGI (reference sequence). V lost 3 bases and J 14 bases, leaving 20 bases between the germline ends. CDR3 in amino acids: CASSYSAQGRRTLHF. The CDR3 DNA reads TGTGCCAGCAGTTATTCAGCGCAGGGCCGTAGAACCCTCCACTTT.

This chain links TRBV24-1 with TRBJ2-1; unclear D gene. The V and J ends lost 8 bases and 7 bases respectively, with 8 bases between them. The CDR3 is made up of 11 amino acids. CDR1 and CDR2 (germline): KGHDR, SFDVKD. The DNA of the CDR3 is TGTGCCACCATGTCCGGAAATGAGCAGTTCTTC. Protein product: CATMSGNEQFF.

In this sample, this clonotype turned up many times. V is TRBV5-1 and J is TRBJ1-2; perhaps TRBD1 as D (5 bases). The CDR3 is 16 residues long. Trimming cost V 0 bases and J 4 bases, with 16 bases left between them. Germline V CDR1 and CDR2: SGHRS, YFSETQ. The CDR3 bases are TGCGCCAGCAGCTTGGGGGTCACAGGAGCCGGCTATGGCTACACCTTC. Its translation: CASSLGVTGAGYGYTF. The complete variable domain, with remaining parts taken from reference TRBV5-1 and TRBJ1-2, reads KAGVTQTPRYLIKTRGQQVTLSCSPISGHRSVSWYQQTPGQGLQFLFEYFSETQRNKGNFPGRFSGRQFSNSRSEMNVSTLELGDSALYLCASSLGVTGAGYGYTFGSGTRLTVV.

The chain combines TRBV4-1 with TRBJ2-3, with D perhaps TRBD1 (5 bases). The V and J ends lost 4 bases and 0 bases respectively, with 8 bases between them. In germline, CDR1 is MGHRA, CDR2 YSYEKL. The CDR3 has 14 residues. CDR3 in amino acids: CASSRRQSTDTQYF. The CDR3 nucleotides read TGCGCCAGCAGCCGCCGACAGAGCACAGATACGCAGTATTTT.

CDR3 DNA sequence: TGTGCCTGGAGCCCTGCCGGGACAGGGCGCACTGAAGCTTTCTTT. Protein sequence: CAWSPAGTGRTEAFF. J is TRBJ1-1 and V is TRBV30, with 9 bases matching TRBD1. With 3 bases clipped from V and 4 bases from J, the junction kept 9 bases outside the gene matches. The germline V gene encodes CDR1 GTSNPN and CDR2 SVGIG (reference sequence). This CDR3 is 15 amino acids long. Complete variable domain (other parts from reference TRBV30 and TRBJ1-1): SQTIHQWPATLVQPVGSPLSLECTVEGTSNPNLYWYRQAAGRGLQLLFYSVGIGQISSEVPQNLSASRPQDRQFILSSKKLLLSDSGFYLCAWSPAGTGRTEAFFGQGTRLTVV.

The rearrangement uses TRBV11-1 and TRBJ1-2; 8 bases align to TRBD1. The germline V gene encodes CDR1 SGHAT and CDR2 FQDESV (reference sequence). This CDR3 spans 14 amino acids. V shed 3 bases and J 3 bases; nucleotides not matched to a gene: 3. The CDR3 DNA follows: TGTGCCAGCAGCTTTGGACAGGGACACTATGGCTACACCTTC. Its translation is CASSFGQGHYGYTF.

The sample holds a few counts of this clonotype. J is TRBJ2-3 and V is TRBV15, with D possibly being TRBD1 (5 bases). This CDR3 contains 14 residues. With 0 bases removed from V and 7 bases from J, the gap between germline ends came to 11 bases. Germline CDR1 and CDR2: LNHNV and YYDKDF (reference sequence). The CDR3 loop is CATSRDQGPYTQYF. The DNA for the CDR3 is TGTGCCACCAGCAGAGATCAGGGCCCCTATACGCAGTATTTT.

This clonotype was counted at least ten times. This chain links TRBV6-6 with TRBJ2-1, with D maybe TRBD1 (5 bases). CDR1 MNHNY and CDR2 SVGAGI come from the germline V gene (reference sequence). This CDR3 comprises 13 residues. Deletions cut 6 bases from V and 3 bases from J, with 9 bases between. The CDR3 nucleotides are TGTGCCAGCAGCTTTGACAGCTACAATGAGCAGTTCTTC. Translation: CASSFDSYNEQFF.

This clonotype has at least ten counts. This rearrangement joins TRBV7-2 to TRBJ2-2; D is undetermined. Germline loops: CDR1 SGHTA, CDR2 FQGNSA. The CDR3 covers 13 residues. Trimming removed 5 bases at V and 6 bases at J, with 10 bases between. CDR3 DNA sequence: TGTGCCAGCAGCCCCCGGGTGGCCGGGGAGCTGTTTTTT. This sequence encodes CASSPRVAGELFF.

A few counts support this clonotype. The chain has TRBV4-2 and TRBJ2-3; 7 positions agree with TRBD1. The CDR3 has 17 residues. In germline, CDR1 is LGHNA, CDR2 YNFKEQ. Trimming cost V 2 bases and J 4 bases; bases outside gene matches: 12. The CDR3 sequence is CASSQPPGQLGADTQYF. The CDR3 DNA reads TGTGCCAGCAGCCAACCCCCGGGACAGCTGGGGGCAGATACGCAGTATTTT.

This sequence joins TRBV5-1 and TRBJ2-4; D unclear. Germline V lookup: CDR1 SGHRS, CDR2 YFSETQ. V gave up 3 bases and J gave up 0 bases, with 13 bases separating them. The CDR3 is 16 residues long. This chain's CDR3 is CASSSLPDRAKNIQYF. DNA of the CDR3: TGCGCCAGCAGCTCCTTGCCGGATAGAGCCAAAAACATTCAGTACTTC. The full variable domain, with the rest looked up from reference TRBV5-1 and TRBJ2-4, is KAGVTQTPRYLIKTRGQQVTLSCSPISGHRSVSWYQQTPGQGLQFLFEYFSETQRNKGNFPGRFSGRQFSNSRSEMNVSTLELGDSALYLCASSSLPDRAKNIQYFGAGTRLSVL.

This clonotype was detected many times. V gene TRBV7-9 combines with J gene TRBJ2-7; 8 nucleotides align to TRBD1. The CDR3 is 15 residues long. The germline V gene encodes CDR1 SEHNR and CDR2 FQNEAQ (reference sequence). V trimming: 1 base; J trimming: 2 bases; junction bases outside the gene matches: 4. Written as DNA, the CDR3 is TGTGCCAGCAGCTTAGAGGCAGGGGGCACCTACGAGCAGTACTTC. It specifies CASSLEAGGTYEQYF.

This clonotype was observed at least ten times. The chain joins TRBV30 to TRBJ1-1; no definite D call. The CDR3 runs to 13 residues. The V gene's germline CDR1 is GTSNPN and CDR2 SVGIG (reference sequence). Trimming stripped 0 bases from V and 6 bases from J, with 11 bases between. CDR3 coding DNA: TGTGCCTGGAGTGTTGAATCTGGATCTGAAGCTTTCTTT. Translation: CAWSVESGSEAFF.

This clonotype was seen more than once but under ten times. This sequence joins TRBV12-3 or TRBV12-4 and TRBJ2-1; perhaps TRBD2 as D (6 bases). V was pared by 7 bases and J by 1 base, with 17 bases between. The CDR3 is 16 residues long. CDR3 loop: CASTPRRRGSYNEQFF. CDR3 in DNA: TGTGCCAGCACCCCGCGTCGGCGGGGATCCTACAATGAGCAGTTCTTC.

This clonotype was counted only a few times. V and J are TRBV5-4 and TRBJ2-7, with D perhaps TRBD2 (6 bases). Between the trimmed V and J ends, which lost 4 bases and 3 bases, there was a span of 17 bases. Germline V gives CDR1 SGHNT, CDR2 YYREEE (reference sequence). The CDR3 is 15 amino acids. CDR3 DNA: TGTGCCAGCAGCCCGTCTGGGACTCAGATCTACGAGCAGTACTTC. Amino acids: CASSPSGTQIYEQYF.

This chain connects TRBV5-1 to TRBJ1-3; possible D gene TRBD1, 5 bases. The V gene lost 5 bases and the J gene lost 4 bases, with 13 bases spanning the gap. Per the germline V gene, CDR1 is SGHRS and CDR2 is YFSETQ. CDR3 length equals 14 residues. CDR3 amino acids: CASSLDTAGNTIYF. The DNA of the CDR3 is TGCGCCAGCAGTCTGGACACTGCGGGAAACACCATATATTTT.

The rearrangement links TRBV7-6 to TRBJ2-5, with D maybe TRBD2 (5 bases). The CDR3 runs to 17 residues. CDR1 and CDR2 (germline): SGHVS, FNYEAQ. The V and J ends lost 1 base and 1 base respectively, with 16 bases between them. In DNA form, the CDR3 reads TGTGCCAGCAGCTTAGTGGTTGCGGGCGCCGTCCAAGAGACCCAGTACTTC. Protein sequence: CASSLVVAGAVQETQYF.

The sample holds a few counts of this clonotype. The chain combines TRBV7-2 with TRBJ1-5; 7 bases line up with TRBD1. The V gene's germline CDR1 is SGHTA and CDR2 FQGNSA. The CDR3 is 14 residues long. J lost 6 bases, V lost 4 bases, and 6 bases had no gene match. The CDR3 sequence: CASSYTGDTQPQHF. CDR3 coding DNA: TGTGCCAGCAGCTACACAGGGGATACTCAGCCCCAGCATTTT.

The table lists this clonotype with a few counts. The chain combines TRBV10-3 with TRBJ1-1; D gene uncertain. V lost 3 bases to trimming and J lost 1 base, with 9 bases between them. Germline loops: CDR1 ENHRY, CDR2 SYGVKD. This CDR3 region has 14 residues. The CDR3 DNA reads as TGTGCCATCAGTGAAGGAGGACCGAACACTGAAGCTTTCTTT. Amino acids: CAISEGGPNTEAFF.

This chain uses TRBV5-1 with TRBJ1-5; TRBD1 is a possible D gene (6 bases). Per germline, CDR1 SGHRS and CDR2 YFSETQ. Trimming removed 6 bases at V and 4 bases at J, with 8 bases between. The CDR3 has 12 residues. The CDR3 DNA sequence: TGCGCCAGCAAGGGGGTGAATCAGCCCCAGCATTTT. Residues: CASKGVNQPQHF.

This clonotype was observed a few times. The chain recombines TRBV4-1 with TRBJ2-3, with TRBD2 as a possible D gene (6 bases). Germline CDR1 is MGHRA and CDR2 is YSYEKL. The CDR3 is 15 amino acids. V was clipped by 3 bases and J by 3 bases, with 13 bases between them. The CDR3 is CASSHAVRGTDTQYF. CDR3 DNA sequence: TGCGCCAGCAGCCATGCGGTGCGGGGTACAGATACGCAGTATTTT.

This clonotype was recorded a few times. The CDR3 protein is CASSHSDAQYF. For the CDR3, the DNA is TGTGCCAGCAGCCACTCTGATGCGCAGTATTTT. The V and J genes are TRBV4-2 and TRBJ2-3; D not certain. The CDR3 length is 11 residues. Trimming shortened V by 3 bases and J by 10 bases, and 8 bases separated the two germline ends. CDR1 and CDR2 from the germline V gene are LGHNA and YNFKEQ.

The rearrangement joins TRBV20-1 to TRBJ1-5, with TRBD1 identical over 8 bases. This CDR3 spans 16 amino acids. The V gene end was trimmed by 1 base and the J gene end by 0 bases; junction bases not matched to a gene: 5. From germline, CDR1 is DFQATT and CDR2 SNEGSKA (reference sequence). The CDR3 DNA sequence: TGCAGTGCTAGAGGGCAGGGGGCCTATAGCAATCAGCCCCAGCATTTT. The encoded protein is CSARGQGAYSNQPQHF.

The chain recombines TRBV2 with TRBJ2-7; 7 nucleotides align to TRBD2. Per germline, CDR1 SNHLY and CDR2 FYNNEI. The trim removed 4 bases at V and 3 bases at J, leaving 6 bases unmatched. The CDR3 has 14 amino acids. CDR3 residues: CASSVGLADYEQYV. As DNA, the CDR3 is TGTGCCAGCAGTGTAGGGCTAGCGGACTACGAGCAGTACGTC.

This clonotype appeared a few times. The V gene is TRBV30, the J gene TRBJ1-3, with D perhaps matching TRBD1 (6 bases). The germline gives CDR1 GTSNPN, CDR2 SVGIG (reference sequence). V lost 1 base, J lost 4 bases, and 14 bases lay in between. This CDR3 spans 15 amino acids. This CDR3 reads CAWSETGSQGNTIYF. DNA of the CDR3: TGTGCCTGGAGTGAAACAGGGAGTCAAGGAAACACCATATATTTT.

This clonotype was counted many times. CDR3 sequence reads: CASSPVGGGSSYEQYF. The DNA of the CDR3 is TGTGCCAGCAGCCCGGTGGGCGGGGGTAGTTCCTACGAGCAGTACTTC. This chain joins TRBV6-5 and TRBJ2-7; 7 bases agree with TRBD2. CDR3 length: 16 amino acids. Germline-derived CDR1 and CDR2 are MNHEY and SVGAGI. J lost 1 base, V lost 6 bases, and 12 bases had no gene match.

There are a few counts of this clonotype. The CDR3 bases are TGTGCCAGCAGTTCACCTACAGGGTTTACCTACAATGAGCAGTTCTTC. Its protein product is CASSSPTGFTYNEQFF. This chain links TRBV6-5 with TRBJ2-1, with D possibly matching TRBD1 (6 bases). Germline V gene data show CDR1 as MNHEY and CDR2 as SVGAGI. V lost 4 bases and J 2 bases, leaving 15 bases between the germline ends. The CDR3 covers 16 residues.

The chain couples TRBV6-5 to TRBJ2-3; D not resolved. The CDR3 runs 12 residues. CDR1 is MNHEY and CDR2 is SVGAGI in the germline V gene. The V end lost 6 bases, the J end lost 9 bases, and 13 bases lay between the germline ends. CDR3 in DNA: TGTGCCAGCAGCTCGAGAGGATCGACGCAGTATTTT. Protein sequence: CASSSRGSTQYF.

This clonotype was detected ten times or more. The J gene is TRBJ2-2, the V gene TRBV7-6; TRBD2 agrees at 12 bases. Losses at the gene ends were 0 bases for V and 5 bases for J; bases not matched to a gene: 4. This CDR3 has 17 amino acids. The V gene's germline CDR1 is SGHVS and CDR2 FNYEAQ. The chain's CDR3 is CASSLAPSGGATGELFF. The CDR3 nucleotides are TGTGCCAGCAGCTTAGCCCCTAGCGGGGGGGCTACCGGGGAGCTGTTTTTT.

In its sample, this clonotype was seen a few times. The rearrangement uses TRBV5-5 and TRBJ2-7; D tentatively fits TRBD1 or TRBD2 (5 bases each). The CDR3 covers 15 residues. Germline assignment: CDR1 SGHKS and CDR2 YYEKEE (reference sequence). Trimming stripped 2 bases from V and 2 bases from J, with 14 bases between. CDR3 sequence (DNA): TGTGCCAGCAGCTTTTCCGGGACCGGGCCCTACGAGCAGTACGTC. Amino acid sequence: CASSFSGTGPYEQYV.